These 14 T cell receptor beta chains came from one sample sequenced in a study of OX40 agonist ivuxolimab in advanced cancers. The table came from immunoSEQ multiplex PCR; TCRdb's copy has only in-frame clones and leaves some out. The sample includes tens of thousands of clones, 84% of them seen just once. The material sequenced was CD4+ or CD8+ T cells sorted from blood, taken in a trial of the OX40 agonist ivuxolimab. The source of these receptors is an adult with an advanced solid tumor such as melanoma, head and neck, liver or kidney cancer.

The chain employs TRBV15 and TRBJ2-2; D gene ambiguous. Germline V gives CDR1 LNHNV, CDR2 YYDKDF (reference sequence). Between the trimmed V and J ends, which lost 1 base and 3 bases, there was a span of 6 bases. CDR3 length: 14 residues. CDR3 sequence reads: CATSRGADTGELFF. CDR3 nucleotide sequence: TGTGCCACCAGCAGAGGGGCCGACACCGGGGAGCTGTTTTTT.

The rearrangement joins TRBV18 to TRBJ2-1, with D tentatively TRBD1 (5 bases). Deletions cut 3 bases from V and 3 bases from J, with 18 bases between. Germline V lookup: CDR1 KGHSH, CDR2 LQKENI. The length of the CDR3 is 17 residues. The CDR3 loop is CASSPLPTGTVYNEQFF. The CDR3 region has the DNA TGTGCCAGCTCACCCCTCCCCACAGGAACCGTCTACAATGAGCAGTTCTTC.

The rearrangement joins TRBV4-1 to TRBJ1-5; TRBD1 might be the D (5 bases). V lost 6 bases and J 0 bases, leaving 12 bases between the germline ends. Germline V lookup: CDR1 MGHRA, CDR2 YSYEKL. CDR3 length: 15 residues. The CDR3: CASSLDRNSNQPQHF. The CDR3 DNA reads TGCGCCAGCAGTCTAGACAGAAATAGCAATCAGCCCCAGCATTTT.

The chain has TRBV6-1 and TRBJ1-2; D is possibly TRBD1 (6 bases). CDR1 and CDR2 (germline): MNHNS, SASEGT. The CDR3 extends over 13 amino acids. Trimming stripped 6 bases from V and 12 bases from J, with 20 bases between. The CDR3 is CASRGGGVGGNTF. CDR3 nucleotides: TGTGCCAGCAGAGGGGGAGGGGTTGGTGGAAACACCTTC.

In this sample, this clone turned up once. The chain has TRBV14 and TRBJ2-1, with no clear D. The CDR3 has 16 residues. Germline values: CDR1 SGHDN, CDR2 FVKESK. The V end was cut by 0 bases, the J end by 0 bases, with 9 bases between. The CDR3 here is CASSQERTFSYNEQFF. The DNA for the CDR3 is TGTGCCAGCAGCCAAGAGCGTACGTTCTCCTACAATGAGCAGTTCTTC.

This chain links TRBV11-1 with TRBJ2-2; no clear D gene. V lost 1 base to trimming and J lost 1 base, with 4 bases between them. This CDR3 region has 14 residues. Germline lookup yields CDR1 SGHAT and CDR2 FQDESV (reference sequence). The CDR3 DNA reads as TGTGCCAGCAGCTTAGGGCAGAACACCGGGGAGCTGTTTTTT. Its translation is CASSLGQNTGELFF.

This chain connects TRBV15 to TRBJ2-1; 8 bases are shared with TRBD2. Germline CDR1 and CDR2: LNHNV and YYDKDF (reference sequence). V trimming: 8 bases; J trimming: 2 bases; junction bases outside the gene matches: 11. The CDR3 is 16 residues long. CDR3 region: CATRAEREFPYNEQFF. CDR3 nucleotides: TGTGCCACCCGAGCCGAGCGGGAGTTCCCCTACAATGAGCAGTTCTTC.

The rearrangement uses TRBV11-2 and TRBJ2-1; 10 positions match TRBD2. The CDR3 runs 17 residues. CDR1 and CDR2 from the germline V gene are SGHAT and FQNNGV. V gave up 0 bases and J gave up 5 bases; unmatched junction bases: 7. Here the CDR3 reads CASSLDLASGRDNEQFF. In DNA, the CDR3 is TGTGCCAGCAGCTTAGATCTAGCTAGCGGGAGAGACAATGAGCAGTTCTTC.

The rearrangement links TRBV4-3 to TRBJ2-3; D ambiguous. The CDR3 loop spans 12 amino acids. The germline V gene encodes CDR1 LGHNA and CDR2 YSLEER. V was clipped by 0 bases and J by 2 bases, with 0 bases between them. The DNA of the CDR3 is TGCGCCAGCAGCCAAGACACAGATACGCAGTATTTT. The encoded protein is CASSQDTDTQYF.

The chain carries TRBV4-1 and TRBJ2-5; D remains ambiguous. The CDR3 sequence is 15 residues long. The germline gives CDR1 MGHRA, CDR2 YSYEKL. Trimming cost V 0 bases and J 5 bases, with 13 bases left between them. The CDR3 here is CASSQEGTIGETQYF. The CDR3 DNA sequence: TGCGCCAGCAGCCAAGAAGGAACGATTGGGGAGACCCAGTACTTC.

The V and J genes are TRBV19 and TRBJ1-1, with 7 bases that match TRBD1. CDR1 and CDR2 (germline): LNHDA, SQIVND (reference sequence). Unmatched junction bases numbered 6, after V lost 1 base and J lost 4 bases. The CDR3 runs 15 residues. CDR3: CASSIVEGAATEAFF. CDR3 coding DNA: TGTGCCAGTAGTATAGTTGAGGGGGCTGCCACTGAAGCTTTCTTT.

This rearrangement joins TRBV7-6 to TRBJ2-5; D unclear. V shed 4 bases and J shed 1 base, with 4 bases lying between them. CDR1 is SGHVS, CDR2 FNYEAQ, per germline. The CDR3 has 12 amino acids. The CDR3 DNA is TGTGCCAGCAGCTCGGTCCAAGAGACCCAGTACTTC. It translates to CASSSVQETQYF.

This clone was seen a handful of times. The J gene is TRBJ2-7, the V gene TRBV28; the match to TRBD1 covers 7 bases. Germline V gene lookup returns CDR1 MDHEN and CDR2 SYDVKM. After removal of 5 bases from V and 2 bases from J, the junction contained 9 bases not matched to a gene. The CDR3 runs to 15 residues. The CDR3 protein is CASSTLGQVPYEQYF. CDR3 sequence (DNA): TGTGCCAGCAGTACCTTAGGACAGGTCCCCTACGAGCAGTACTTC.

The chain combines TRBV5-1 with TRBJ2-2; TRBD1 aligns across 9 bases. Trimming at V came to 4 bases and at J to 4 bases, leaving 8 bases not matched to a gene. Germline values: CDR1 SGHRS, CDR2 YFSETQ. The CDR3 length is 16 residues. For the CDR3, the DNA is TGCGCCAGCAGCCAGACGACAGGGGGGACCACCGGGGAGCTGTTTTTT. This sequence encodes CASSQTTGGTTGELFF.